This T cell receptor (beta chain) was identified during a study of shared clonotypes between healthy human individuals (dated by TCRdb to about 2020). About the investigation overall: The cohort comprised two women and a few men aged 18 to 49 years. For each donor, CD4 naive and CD4 memory were each run on three plates, CD8 naive on two plates, and CD8 memory on one plate. Libraries were prepared and TCR repertoires were sequenced by different laboratories using diverse techniques, in order to increase sequencing depth and limit assay-specific biases. Per donor, leukapheresis produced somewhere between about 0.85 and 8.9 billion PBMCs. The study deeply sequenced blood TCR repertoires of five healthy adults to estimate repertoire size and the extent of clonotype sharing between individuals.

The germline V gene (reference sequence) specifies LNHDA as CDR1 and SQIVND as CDR2. The V end gives up 6 bases and the J end 7 bases, leaving 12 bases in the junction not matched to a gene. CDR3 length: 16 amino acids, cysteine to phenylalanine. CDR3 DNA only is kept here, 48 bases in frame from base 1. Using the deep immunoSEQ assay, multiplex PCR amplified TCR CDR3 regions from genomic DNA. Genomic DNA extracted from each cell subset was distributed evenly over all wells of several immunoSEQ 96-well plates, and each plate served as one replicate. For sorted subsets, roughly 190 ng of genomic DNA, equivalent to 25,000 to 35,000 T cell genomes, went into each replicate PCR. The purified libraries were quantified using a Qubit 3.0 fluorometer, sized with a Bioanalyzer 2100, and then quantified again using the KAPA Library Quantification kit. A separate single-read 150-cycle Illumina NextSeq 550 flow cell was used to sequence each immunoSEQ 96-well plate. As for how the authors treated the data: The immunoSEQ output contained only junctional sequences without quality scores, so filtering could not match that applied to full-length reads. To assign V/J genes and CDR3, sequences were annotated against IMGT germline references using PyIR, a Python wrapper for IgBLAST v1.9. Reads with weak V/J assignments (E-value above 1e-6), missing CDR3, stop codons, out-of-frame junctions, or ambiguous translated residues were removed. A V3J clonotype was defined by an identical inferred V gene, J gene, and CDR3 amino acid sequence. The percentage overlap between two repertoires was calculated by dividing the number of shared unique clonotypes by the size of the smaller repertoire. RTK rarefaction, the Chao1 estimator, and Recon v2.1 estimates of unobserved clonotypes were used to assess repertoire richness. Generation probabilities for all TCRbeta clonotypes obtained by the gDNA method from a few donors were computed using OLGA. TCRdb's version of the immuneACCESS table is confined to in-frame rearrangements and falls short of the full clone set. An unresolved V gene accounts for under half of the shortfall where checked; the remainder is of unknown origin. The V and J calls and clone size are taken from that table; D and trimming were inferred from the DNA. The table for this sample lists about 2,200,000 clones; about 93% of them were counted only once. More than 1.5% of the sample comes from the top ten.

Study-wide findings and limitations: Sampling was limited to blood, and TCR repertoires in tissue likely differ from TCR repertoires in blood. Estimated clonotype richness was generally larger for naive than for memory subsets. Pairwise subsampling indicated that sequencing depth was expected to affect the degree of clonotype sharing among donors. The genetic and exposure-history diversity represented was limited by the small number of donors. Higher generation probabilities were observed for clonotypes shared by all four sorted-subset donors than for non-shared clonotypes. Rarefaction of sorted-subset datasets indicated incomplete sequencing despite the large sequencing depth. When several donors were compared, the shared fraction of clonotypes was about 5% for naive CD4, around 3.6% for naive CD8, roughly 2.3% for memory CD4, and around 0.4% for memory CD8.

A note on this clone: Its antigen is still unknown. Per-base quality was not reported, and no clone a single base away is much larger than it.

CD8 naive samples were obtained by positive selection for CCR7 among CD45RO-negative cells, yielding a CD45RA+CCR7+ population from which TemRA cells were excluded. Donors were healthy HIV-negative adults with no recently reported acute infections or vaccinations. Only Caucasian adults living in Nashville, Tennessee, USA were represented among the donors. After blood collection by leukapheresis, PBMCs were isolated using Ficoll-Histopaque density gradient centrifugation and then cryopreserved in the vapor phase of liquid nitrogen. Analytical flow cytometry was used to check the purity and quantity of every magnetically sorted T cell population. From each sorted fraction, genomic DNA was isolated and quantified by UV absorbance on a Nanodrop 2000c.

This TCR derives from a man between 18 and 29 years old in good health. Some clones in this sample may be carry-over from other donors' samples. Source material: naive CD8+ T cells from PBMCs. The sample's cell subset or site label, decoded: CD45RA+CCR7+. Here the chain combines TRBV19 and TRBJ2-2; 9 central nucleotides agree with TRBD2. The CDR3 has the sequence CASRDWREGQDGELFF. In nucleotides, the sequence is TGTGCCAGTAGAGACTGGCGGGAGGGCCAGGACGGGGAGCTGTTTTTT.